The 25 T cell receptor beta chains below come from one sample, sequenced in a study of shared clonotypes between healthy human individuals (dated by TCRdb to between 2020 and 2021). The method was the immunoSEQ multiplex PCR assay. Here the immuneACCESS table is served through TCRdb, limited to in-frame sequences with V and J called. Missing clones are a known gap in these copies; in checked studies unresolved V genes cover under half, and the rest lacks a known reason. In this sample the table shows 550,000 to 800,000 clones, roughly 70% of which occur a single time. In total, the top ten clones hold 1.7% of the sample. The sample consisted of memory CD4+ T cells sorted from blood. Per the publication, the cell subset or site label means: CD45RA-negative fraction. The receptors were sampled from a woman aged 25 to 39 in good health.

In this sample, this clone turned up once. The chain links TRBV28 to TRBJ2-5; 10 nucleotides match TRBD1. CDR1 is MDHEN, CDR2 SYDVKM, per germline. The CDR3 consists of 15 residues. V lost 3 bases and J lost 3; bases outside the gene matches: 4. CDR3 nucleotides: TGTGCCAGCAGTTTGCTCGGGACAGGGGAAGAGACCCAGTACTTC. It specifies CASSLLGTGEETQYF.

This clone is a singleton in its sample. The chain employs TRBV18 and TRBJ1-1, with D unresolved. This CDR3 region has 12 residues. Germline CDR1 reads KGHSH; CDR2 reads LQKENI. V gave up 4 bases and J gave up 7 bases, with 10 bases separating them. The CDR3 loop is CASSRIRDEAFF. In DNA, the CDR3 is TGTGCCAGCTCACGTATCCGGGATGAAGCTTTCTTT. Looking up the rest from reference TRBV18 and TRBJ1-1 gives the full variable domain: NAGVMQNPRHLVRRRGQEARLRCSPMKGHSHVYWYRQLPEEGLKFMVYLQKENIIDESGMPKERFSAEFPKEGPSILRIQQVVRGDSAAYFCASSRIRDEAFFGQGTRLTVV.

The chain uses TRBV29-1 and TRBJ2-3, with D possibly TRBD2 on 5 matching bases. V was shortened by 4 bases and J by 5 bases, with 7 bases between the two germline ends. In germline, CDR1 is SQVTM, CDR2 ANQGSEA. The CDR3 contains 11 residues. CDR3 nucleotide sequence: TGCAGCGTTGTTGCGGGAGATACGCAGTATTTT. It translates to CSVVAGDTQYF.

This clone came up a few times. The genes are TRBV5-1 and TRBJ2-7; TRBD1 matches at 7 bases. The ends lost 7 bases at V and 3 bases at J; junction bases unmatched: 10. The CDR3 covers 14 residues. Germline CDR1 and CDR2: SGHRS and YFSETQ. CDR3 sequence reads: CASGTGTEGYEQYF. DNA of the CDR3: TGCGCCAGCGGAACCGGGACAGAAGGCTACGAGCAGTACTTC.

The V gene is TRBV7-8, the J gene TRBJ2-1, with 7 bases that match TRBD2. Germline CDR1 and CDR2: SGHVS and FQNEAQ. This CDR3 region has 15 residues. V lost 2 bases to trimming and J lost 1 base; unmatched junction nucleotides: 2. The DNA of the CDR3 is TGTGCCAGCAGCTTACGCGGGGGATCCTACAATGAGCAGTTCTTC. Protein: CASSLRGGSYNEQFF.

CDR3 loop: CASVAYNEQFF. DNA for the CDR3: TGTGCCAGCGTCGCCTACAATGAGCAGTTCTTC. The chain couples TRBV7-9 to TRBJ2-1; D ambiguous. Per the germline V gene, CDR1 is SEHNR and CDR2 is FQNEAQ (reference sequence). V was pared by 8 bases and J by 2 bases, with 4 bases between. The CDR3 length is 11 residues.

The chain joins TRBV7-2 to TRBJ2-7; the match to TRBD2 covers 9 bases. CDR1 is SGHTA and CDR2 is FQGNSA in the germline V gene. The CDR3 spans 18 residues. J was trimmed by 0 bases and V by 4 bases; bases with no gene match: 13. This chain's CDR3 is CASSSRDWAGGSSYEQYF. The CDR3 nucleotides read TGTGCCAGCAGCTCCCGCGATTGGGCGGGAGGGTCCTCCTACGAGCAGTACTTC. The full variable domain, rest sourced from reference TRBV7-2 and TRBJ2-7, is GAGVSQSPSNKVTEKGKDVELRCDPISGHTALYWYRQSLGQGLEFLIYFQGNSAPDKSGLPSDRFSAERTGGSVSTLTIQRTQQEDSAVYLCASSSRDWAGGSSYEQYFGPGTRLTVT.

J is TRBJ2-5 and V is TRBV7-7; TRBD1 matches 9 bases. Looked up from germline, CDR1 is SSHAT and CDR2 is FNYEAQ (reference sequence). This CDR3 is built from 15 residues. V lost 3 bases and J lost 4; bases outside the gene matches: 6. In nucleotides, the CDR3 is TGTGCCAGCAGCTTCGCTACAGGGGGCGTAGAGACCCAGTACTTC. It codes for CASSFATGGVETQYF. The whole variable domain, remainder taken from reference TRBV7-7 and TRBJ2-5, is GAGVSQSPRYKVTKRGQDVTLRCDPISSHATLYWYQQALGQGPEFLTYFNYEAQPDKSGLPSDRFSAERPEGSISTLTIQRTEQRDSAMYRCASSFATGGVETQYFGPGTRLLVL.

This clone was seen more than once but under ten times. The V gene is TRBV6-6, the J gene TRBJ2-3; no firm D call. CDR3 length: 13 residues. Trimming removed 1 base at V and 0 bases at J, with 2 bases between. Germline V lookup: CDR1 MNHNY, CDR2 SVGAGI (reference sequence). In DNA form, the CDR3 reads TGTGCCAGCAGTTACTGGAGCACAGATACGCAGTATTTT. The encoded protein is CASSYWSTDTQYF.

This chain uses TRBV6-6 with TRBJ2-2; weak D call: TRBD1 (5 bases). Trimming took off 2 bases at V and 7 bases at J, with 17 bases between the two ends. The CDR3 spans 16 residues. The germline gives CDR1 MNHNY, CDR2 SVGAGI (reference sequence). This CDR3 is CASSYPNTGDGGELFF. CDR3 bases: TGTGCCAGCAGTTACCCAAACACAGGAGATGGCGGGGAGCTGTTTTTT.

Only one count was recorded for this clone. The CDR3 DNA reads as TGTGCCAGTAGTTTGGGAACTGAAGCTTTCTTT. Amino acids: CASSLGTEAFF. The genes are TRBV19 and TRBJ1-1; D is unresolved. Germline CDR1 is LNHDA and CDR2 is SQIVND (reference sequence). V was trimmed by 5 bases and J by 5 bases, leaving 6 bases between them. The CDR3 is 11 residues long.

The chain has TRBV7-2 and TRBJ2-3; no definite D call. The CDR3 loop spans 14 amino acids. Germline-derived CDR1 and CDR2 are SGHTA and FQGNSA. Trimming took 1 base from V and 0 from J, leaving 5 bases between them. The CDR3 here is CASSLVGSTDTQYF. The CDR3 nucleotides read TGTGCCAGCAGCTTAGTCGGAAGCACAGATACGCAGTATTTT.

The chain combines TRBV27 with TRBJ1-1, with 9 positions matching TRBD1. The CDR3 extends over 15 amino acids. With V trimmed by 4 bases and J by 4 bases, 7 bases remained unmatched. Germline V gene data show CDR1 as MNHEY and CDR2 as SMNVEV (reference sequence). CDR3 loop: CASSSRTGAITEAFF. CDR3 DNA: TGTGCCAGCAGTTCCAGGACAGGGGCGATCACTGAAGCTTTCTTT.

In the case of this clone: As the CDR3 is not closed by the conserved phenylalanine or tryptophan, this likely results from a read error. The CDR3 spells CASSPGGNYGYTS. The CDR3 DNA follows: TGTGCCAGCAGCCCAGGGGGGAACTATGGCTACACCTCC. The rearrangement uses TRBV11-2 and TRBJ1-2; 7 bases match TRBD1. This CDR3 comprises 13 residues. The V segment lost 5 bases and the J segment 2 bases; nucleotides outside the gene matches: 2. Germline V lookup: CDR1 SGHAT, CDR2 FQNNGV.

The rearrangement uses TRBV7-2 and TRBJ1-5; D possibly corresponds to TRBD1 (5 bases). V was trimmed by 6 bases and J by 0 bases, leaving 21 bases between them. Germline CDR1 is SGHTA and CDR2 is FQGNSA. The CDR3 contains 18 residues. The CDR3 here is CASRPVLRRGYSNQPQHF. CDR3 DNA sequence: TGTGCCAGCAGGCCGGTCCTTCGGAGGGGTTATAGCAATCAGCCCCAGCATTTT.

This chain connects TRBV28 to TRBJ2-1; TRBD2 matches at 9 bases. This CDR3 is 15 amino acids long. V dropped 7 bases and J dropped 9; count of bases not matched to a gene: 13. The germline CDR1 and CDR2 sequences are MDHEN and SYDVKM. In DNA form, the CDR3 reads TGTGCCAGCACCTCTGGGTTAGCGGGAGAATCTGAGCAGTTCTTC. This encodes CASTSGLAGESEQFF.

The chain employs TRBV27 and TRBJ2-5; 8 bases are shared with TRBD1. Germline V gives CDR1 MNHEY, CDR2 SMNVEV (reference sequence). The CDR3 sequence is 14 residues long. J lost 5 bases, V lost 5 bases, and 7 bases had no gene match. CDR3 in DNA: TGTGCCAGCAGTAACAACAGGGGGTACGAGACCCAGTACTTC. As protein: CASSNNRGYETQYF.

The rearrangement uses TRBV11-2 and TRBJ1-2, with D possibly TRBD1 on 5 matching bases. With 3 bases removed from V and 5 bases from J, the gap between germline ends came to 13 bases. Per the germline V gene, CDR1 is SGHAT and CDR2 is FQNNGV. CDR3 size: 14 residues. CDR3 DNA sequence: TGTGCCAGCAGCTTGCTTGAGGGACGGTATGGCTACACCTTC. Its translation is CASSLLEGRYGYTF.

The chain recombines TRBV5-1 with TRBJ2-1; D is unresolved. Trimming took off 2 bases at V and 0 bases at J, with 9 bases between the two ends. Looked up from germline, CDR1 is SGHRS and CDR2 is YFSETQ. The CDR3 spans 15 residues. Here the CDR3 reads CASSLRLTSYNEQFF. For the CDR3, the DNA is TGCGCCAGCAGCTTAAGGCTCACCTCCTACAATGAGCAGTTCTTC.

The J gene is TRBJ2-7, the V gene TRBV28, with 10 bases aligning to TRBD2. Germline-derived CDR1 and CDR2 are MDHEN and SYDVKM. CDR3 length equals 13 residues. V lost 6 bases to trimming and J lost 3 bases; unmatched junction nucleotides: 2. This CDR3 is CASSTSGIYEQYF. The CDR3 nucleotides are TGTGCCAGCAGCACTAGCGGGATCTACGAGCAGTACTTC.

The CDR3: CASSLVRRGRKGFQPQHF. The CDR3 nucleotides read TGTGCCAGCAGCTTAGTACGCAGGGGGCGTAAGGGGTTCCAGCCCCAGCATTTT. V is TRBV11-2 and J is TRBJ1-5, with 8 bases matching TRBD1. Trimming removed 1 base from V and 7 bases from J; junction bases left unmatched: 15. This CDR3 is 18 amino acids long. Germline V lookup: CDR1 SGHAT, CDR2 FQNNGV.

This clone was counted only a few times. This sequence joins TRBV7-2 and TRBJ2-7, with 11 bases aligning to TRBD2. The CDR3 is 15 residues long. The V segment lost 1 base and the J segment 6 bases; nucleotides outside the gene matches: 5. Germline V CDR1 and CDR2: SGHTA, FQGNSA. DNA for the CDR3: TGTGCCAGCAGCTTAGAGGGGCTAGCGGGAGGCGAGCAGTACTTC. Translating it yields CASSLEGLAGGEQYF.

A single count supports this clone. The gene calls are TRBV6-6 and TRBJ2-1, with TRBD2 identical over 11 bases. The junction had 6 bases not matched to a gene; V was cut back by 4 bases and J by 7 bases. Germline CDR1 and CDR2: MNHNY and SVGAGI (reference sequence). This CDR3 comprises 15 residues. CDR3 loop: CASSFTSGRRNEQFF. CDR3 DNA: TGTGCCAGCAGTTTCACTAGCGGGAGAAGGAATGAGCAGTTCTTC.

V and J are TRBV29-1 and TRBJ2-5; TRBD2 might be the D (6 bases). The germline V gene has CDR1 SQVTM and CDR2 ANQGSEA. The V gene lost 2 bases and the J gene lost 5 bases, with 15 bases spanning the gap. The CDR3 sequence is 14 residues long. CDR3 in amino acids: CSVERTGVAETQYF. CDR3 nucleotide sequence: TGCAGCGTTGAACGTACGGGGGTTGCGGAGACCCAGTACTTC.

The genes are TRBV7-3 and TRBJ2-1, with D perhaps matching TRBD2 (5 bases). Trimming pared 0 bases from V and 9 bases from J, leaving 15 bases between. The CDR3 contains 15 residues. The germline gives CDR1 SGHTA, CDR2 FQGTGA. CDR3: CASSLTSGVGSEQFF. CDR3 nucleotides: TGTGCCAGCAGCTTAACGTCCGGGGTAGGGAGTGAGCAGTTCTTC.